These T cell receptor beta chains were read from a single sample in a study of OX40 agonist ivuxolimab in advanced cancers. The protocol was immunoSEQ multiplex PCR, while the TCRdb copy is restricted to in-frame clones and leaves out a portion. The sample consists of approximately 18,000 clones, roughly 72% of them appearing once. Sample: CD4+ or CD8+ T cells sorted from blood, taken in a trial of the OX40 agonist ivuxolimab. These receptor sequences come from an adult with an advanced solid tumor such as melanoma, head and neck, liver or kidney cancer. CDR3s include the opening cysteine and the closing phenylalanine or tryptophan. D genes are given only for firm matches. A clone size is listed for some rows: how often the clone was seen (once, few, many), or a class if it is expanded.

j_call: TRBJ1-4
d_call: -
cdr3_length: 17
v_call: TRBV5-6
clone_size: -
cdr3_nt: TGTGCCAGCAGCCGCAGCGGGGCTCGGTCGGCTAATGAAAAACTGTTTTTT
cdr3_aa: CASSRSGARSANEKLFF

j_call: TRBJ1-2
d_call: -
cdr3_length: 13
v_call: TRBV27
clone_size: -
cdr3_nt: TGTGCCAGCAGTAGGGGACAATACGATGGCTACACCTTC
cdr3_aa: CASSRGQYDGYTF

j_call: TRBJ1-5
d_call: TRBD1
cdr3_length: 15
v_call: TRBV19
clone_size: -
cdr3_nt: TGTGCCAGTAGTGAAACCGGGACAGGGGATCAGCCCCAGCATTTT
cdr3_aa: CASSETGTGDQPQHF

j_call: TRBJ2-2
d_call: TRBD2
cdr3_length: 14
v_call: TRBV4-2
clone_size: -
cdr3_nt: TGTGCCAGCAAACCGACTAGCGGGTCCGGGGAGCTGTTTTTT
cdr3_aa: CASKPTSGSGELFF

j_call: TRBJ2-1
d_call: TRBD1
cdr3_length: 17
v_call: TRBV7-9
clone_size: -
cdr3_nt: TGTGCCAGCAGCTCGACAGGGACCTCTAGCTCCTACAATGAGCAGTTCTTC
cdr3_aa: CASSSTGTSSSYNEQFF

j_call: TRBJ2-7
d_call: -
cdr3_length: 13
v_call: TRBV9
clone_size: -
cdr3_nt: TGTGCCAGCAGCCCGTACCCCTCGTTCGAGCAGTACTTC
cdr3_aa: CASSPYPSFEQYF

j_call: TRBJ2-3
d_call: TRBD1
cdr3_length: 18
v_call: TRBV27
clone_size: -
cdr3_nt: TGTGCCAGCTATAGCCGGACAGGGGTCGAGACTAGCACAGATACGCAGTATTTT
cdr3_aa: CASYSRTGVETSTDTQYF

j_call: TRBJ2-5
d_call: -
cdr3_length: 14
v_call: TRBV2
clone_size: -
cdr3_nt: TGTGCCAGCATCTTGTCGCTCTCAGGAGAGACCCAGTACTTC
cdr3_aa: CASILSLSGETQYF

j_call: TRBJ2-1
d_call: -
cdr3_length: 14
v_call: TRBV4-1
clone_size: -
cdr3_nt: TGCGCCAGCAGCCTCAGAGGTAGAGTCAATGAGCAGTTCTTC
cdr3_aa: CASSLRGRVNEQFF

j_call: TRBJ1-5
d_call: -
cdr3_length: 15
v_call: TRBV19
clone_size: -
cdr3_nt: TGTGCCAGTAGTATATCCTCAGACGTAAATCAGCCCCAGCATTTT
cdr3_aa: CASSISSDVNQPQHF

j_call: TRBJ2-7
d_call: TRBD1
cdr3_length: 15
v_call: TRBV5-4
clone_size: -
cdr3_nt: TGTGCCAGCAGCTGGGCAGGACAGGGGGCTCTCGAGCAGTACTTC
cdr3_aa: CASSWAGQGALEQYF

j_call: TRBJ2-7
d_call: -
cdr3_length: 13
v_call: TRBV11-2
clone_size: -
cdr3_nt: TGTGCGTCTGGGCCAGGGGGGTCTTACGAGCAGTACTTC
cdr3_aa: CASGPGGSYEQYF

j_call: TRBJ2-1
d_call: TRBD2
cdr3_length: 14
v_call: TRBV29-1
clone_size: -
cdr3_nt: TGCAGCGGGAGGGATCTAGCGGGGGGAAATGAGCAGTTCTTC
cdr3_aa: CSGRDLAGGNEQFF

j_call: TRBJ1-2
d_call: -
cdr3_length: 15
v_call: TRBV27
clone_size: once
cdr3_nt: TGTGCCAGCAGTCCCACCCCCGGGTCCAGCTATGGCTACACCTTC
cdr3_aa: CASSPTPGSSYGYTF

j_call: TRBJ2-1
d_call: -
cdr3_length: 15
v_call: TRBV5-5
clone_size: -
cdr3_nt: TGTGCCAGCAGCTTGCGGTCCGTGTCCTACAATGAGCAGTTCTTC
cdr3_aa: CASSLRSVSYNEQFF

j_call: TRBJ2-3
d_call: TRBD2
cdr3_length: 15
v_call: TRBV6-4
clone_size: -
cdr3_nt: TGTGCCAGCAGTGAAGGGACTAGCGGGGCAGATACGCAGTATTTT
cdr3_aa: CASSEGTSGADTQYF

j_call: TRBJ1-1
d_call: -
cdr3_length: 15
v_call: TRBV4-3
clone_size: -
cdr3_nt: TGCGCCAGCAGCCAAGGCGGAATACTGAACACTGAAGCTTTCTTT
cdr3_aa: CASSQGGILNTEAFF

j_call: TRBJ2-3
d_call: -
cdr3_length: 14
v_call: TRBV9
clone_size: -
cdr3_nt: TGTGCCAGCAGCGTAGGTAATCCCACAGATACGCAGTATTTT
cdr3_aa: CASSVGNPTDTQYF

j_call: TRBJ2-3
d_call: -
cdr3_length: 11
v_call: TRBV7-9
clone_size: -
cdr3_nt: TGTGCCAGCAGAAAGGGAGATACGCAGTATTTT
cdr3_aa: CASRKGDTQYF

j_call: TRBJ1-2
d_call: -
cdr3_length: 14
v_call: TRBV9
clone_size: -
cdr3_nt: TGTGCCAGCAGCGATCTTAGGGACACGTATGGCTACACCTTC
cdr3_aa: CASSDLRDTYGYTF

j_call: TRBJ2-1
d_call: TRBD2
cdr3_length: 15
v_call: TRBV7-3
clone_size: -
cdr3_nt: TGTGCCAGCAGCTTACTAGCGGGAGTCGGGAATGAGCAGTTCTTC
cdr3_aa: CASSLLAGVGNEQFF

j_call: TRBJ2-7
d_call: TRBD1
cdr3_length: 15
v_call: TRBV6-6
clone_size: once
cdr3_nt: TGTGCCAGCAGTTACGGGACAGCAAGGTCCTACGAGCAGTACTTC
cdr3_aa: CASSYGTARSYEQYF

j_call: TRBJ2-7
d_call: -
cdr3_length: 12
v_call: TRBV29-1
clone_size: -
cdr3_nt: TGCAGCGTTCTCGGGCAGGGTGGAGAGCAGTACTTC
cdr3_aa: CSVLGQGGEQYF

j_call: TRBJ2-5
d_call: TRBD1
cdr3_length: 16
v_call: TRBV5-6
clone_size: -
cdr3_nt: TGTGCCAGCAGCTCTGGAGCAGGGACAGCCCAAGAGACCCAGTACTTC
cdr3_aa: CASSSGAGTAQETQYF

j_call: TRBJ2-3
d_call: -
cdr3_length: 16
v_call: TRBV2
clone_size: few
cdr3_nt: TGTGCCAGCAGTGCAGTGGGGGGCGCGGGACCAGATACGCAGTATTTT
cdr3_aa: CASSAVGGAGPDTQYF

j_call: TRBJ1-2
d_call: TRBD1
cdr3_length: 15
v_call: TRBV28
clone_size: -
cdr3_nt: TGTGCCAGCAGTTTATTATCACAGGGGCAGCTACGCTACACCTTC
cdr3_aa: CASSLLSQGQLRYTF

j_call: TRBJ2-1
d_call: TRBD1
cdr3_length: 16
v_call: TRBV5-4
clone_size: -
cdr3_nt: TGTGCCAGCAGCATCACGGACAGGAGCTCCTACAATGAGCAGTTCTTC
cdr3_aa: CASSITDRSSYNEQFF

j_call: TRBJ2-7
d_call: TRBD1
cdr3_length: 14
v_call: TRBV9
clone_size: -
cdr3_nt: TGTGCCAGCAGCCCGGGACAGAACTCCTACGAGCAGTACTTC
cdr3_aa: CASSPGQNSYEQYF

j_call: TRBJ2-3
d_call: -
cdr3_length: 14
v_call: TRBV9
clone_size: few
cdr3_nt: TGTGCCAGCAGCATGACAGGCTTCACAGATACGCAGTATTTT
cdr3_aa: CASSMTGFTDTQYF

j_call: TRBJ1-2
d_call: -
cdr3_length: 13
v_call: TRBV19
clone_size: -
cdr3_nt: TGTGCCAGTAGTACGGGACGTAACTATGGCTACACCTTC
cdr3_aa: CASSTGRNYGYTF

j_call: TRBJ2-1
d_call: -
cdr3_length: 13
v_call: TRBV11-3
clone_size: -
cdr3_nt: TGTGCCAGCAGCCCCCCAGGGTGGGATGAGCAGTTCTTC
cdr3_aa: CASSPPGWDEQFF

j_call: TRBJ2-7
d_call: TRBD1
cdr3_length: 15
v_call: TRBV7-2
clone_size: -
cdr3_nt: TGTGCCAGCAGCTTAGACCGGGACAGCTCCTACGAGCAGTACTTC
cdr3_aa: CASSLDRDSSYEQYF

j_call: TRBJ1-1
d_call: -
cdr3_length: 13
v_call: TRBV19
clone_size: -
cdr3_nt: TGTGCCAGTAGTATAACCAGGAACACTGAAGCTTTCTTT
cdr3_aa: CASSITRNTEAFF

j_call: TRBJ2-2
d_call: -
cdr3_length: 14
v_call: TRBV7-9
clone_size: -
cdr3_nt: TGTGCCAGCAGGTCCCACAGGGAGCCCGGGGAGCTGTTTTTT
cdr3_aa: CASRSHREPGELFF

j_call: TRBJ2-7
d_call: TRBD2
cdr3_length: 14
v_call: TRBV29-1
clone_size: once
cdr3_nt: TGCAGCGTTCAGACTAGCGAGAACTCCTACGAGCAGTACTTC
cdr3_aa: CSVQTSENSYEQYF

j_call: TRBJ2-1
d_call: -
cdr3_length: 15
v_call: TRBV9
clone_size: few
cdr3_nt: TGTGCCAGCAGCCCCGGGACTTGGATTTTAGGTGAGCAGTTCTTC
cdr3_aa: CASSPGTWILGEQFF

j_call: TRBJ2-1
d_call: -
cdr3_length: 12
v_call: TRBV7-9
clone_size: once
cdr3_nt: TGTGCCAGCAGCTTATTACACAATGAGCAGTTCTTC
cdr3_aa: CASSLLHNEQFF

j_call: TRBJ2-5
d_call: -
cdr3_length: 15
v_call: TRBV11-2
clone_size: -
cdr3_nt: TGTGCCAGCAGCTCTATTCAGGGTACGGTAGAGACCCAGTACTTC
cdr3_aa: CASSSIQGTVETQYF

j_call: TRBJ2-7
d_call: TRBD1
cdr3_length: 15
v_call: TRBV4-1
clone_size: -
cdr3_nt: TGCGCCAGCAGCCAAGTGGGGACAGGGTTGTACGAGCAGTACTTC
cdr3_aa: CASSQVGTGLYEQYF

j_call: TRBJ2-1
d_call: -
cdr3_length: 13
v_call: TRBV9
clone_size: -
cdr3_nt: TGTGCCAGCAGCCCTGGGACATACAATGAGCAGTTCTTC
cdr3_aa: CASSPGTYNEQFF

j_call: TRBJ2-2
d_call: -
cdr3_length: 16
v_call: TRBV6-5
clone_size: -
cdr3_nt: TGTGCCAGCAGTTACGGGATACCAAACCTAGGCGGGGAGCTGTTTTTT
cdr3_aa: CASSYGIPNLGGELFF

j_call: TRBJ2-7
d_call: -
cdr3_length: 13
v_call: TRBV7-9
clone_size: -
cdr3_nt: TGTGCCAGCAGCTTGTCCGACAGCTACGAGCAGTACTTC
cdr3_aa: CASSLSDSYEQYF

j_call: TRBJ2-7
d_call: -
cdr3_length: 16
v_call: TRBV5-6
clone_size: -
cdr3_nt: TGTGCCAGCAGCTTCGGGATGGTGGGGGCCCTCATCGAGCAGTACTTC
cdr3_aa: CASSFGMVGALIEQYF

j_call: TRBJ2-1
d_call: -
cdr3_length: 15
v_call: TRBV19
clone_size: -
cdr3_nt: TGTGCCAGTAGTACCTCACTAGGGTCCTACAATGAGCAGTTCTTC
cdr3_aa: CASSTSLGSYNEQFF

j_call: TRBJ2-5
d_call: TRBD2
cdr3_length: 15
v_call: TRBV5-6
clone_size: -
cdr3_nt: TGTGCCAGCAGCTTGGGGAGTAGCGGGGCGGAGACCCAGTACTTC
cdr3_aa: CASSLGSSGAETQYF

j_call: TRBJ1-2
d_call: -
cdr3_length: 12
v_call: TRBV28
clone_size: -
cdr3_nt: TGTGCCAGCAGCCCAAGGGGTGGCGGCTACACCTTC
cdr3_aa: CASSPRGGGYTF

j_call: TRBJ1-2
d_call: -
cdr3_length: 15
v_call: TRBV9
clone_size: -
cdr3_nt: TGTGCCAGCAGCGCCCCCGGTCCGGTTTCGGGTGGCTACACCTTC
cdr3_aa: CASSAPGPVSGGYTF

j_call: TRBJ1-5
d_call: -
cdr3_length: 16
v_call: TRBV18
clone_size: -
cdr3_nt: TGTGCCAGCTCACGAGAGGTGGGGTATAGCAATCAGCCCCAGCATTTT
cdr3_aa: CASSREVGYSNQPQHF

j_call: TRBJ1-5
d_call: TRBD1
cdr3_length: 14
v_call: TRBV10-2
clone_size: few
cdr3_nt: TGCGCCAGCAGTCCGGGACAGAGCAATCAGCCCCAGCATTTT
cdr3_aa: CASSPGQSNQPQHF

j_call: TRBJ2-2
d_call: -
cdr3_length: 15
v_call: TRBV7-9
clone_size: -
cdr3_nt: TGTGCCAGCAGCTCGACAGCCTCGAACACCGGGGAGCTGTTTTTT
cdr3_aa: CASSSTASNTGELFF

j_call: TRBJ2-7
d_call: -
cdr3_length: 16
v_call: TRBV27
clone_size: -
cdr3_nt: TGTGCCAGCAGGCGGGGTGGCGGGGGCTCGCTGGACGAGCAGTACTTC
cdr3_aa: CASRRGGGGSLDEQYF

j_call: TRBJ1-2
d_call: -
cdr3_length: 13
v_call: TRBV27
clone_size: -
cdr3_nt: TGTGCCAGCAGTTTAGGTGATAACTATGGCTACACCTTC
cdr3_aa: CASSLGDNYGYTF